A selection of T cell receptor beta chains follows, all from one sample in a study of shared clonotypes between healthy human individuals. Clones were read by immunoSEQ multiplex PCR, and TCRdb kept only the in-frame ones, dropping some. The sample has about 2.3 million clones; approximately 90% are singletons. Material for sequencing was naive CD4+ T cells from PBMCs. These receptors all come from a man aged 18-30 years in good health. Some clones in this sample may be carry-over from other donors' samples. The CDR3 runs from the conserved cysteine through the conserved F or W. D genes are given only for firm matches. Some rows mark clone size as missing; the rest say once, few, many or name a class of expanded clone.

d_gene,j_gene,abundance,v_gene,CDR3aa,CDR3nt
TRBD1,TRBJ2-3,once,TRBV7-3,CASSLNRGQDTQYF,TGTGCCAGCAGCTTAAACAGGGGGCAAGATACGCAGTATTTT
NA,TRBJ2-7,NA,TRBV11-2,CASSLYLSPLEPYEQYF,TGTGCCAGCAGCTTATATCTGTCCCCCTTGGAACCTTACGAGCAGTACTTC
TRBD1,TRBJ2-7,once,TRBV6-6,CASSPKGQTSSYEQYF,TGTGCCAGCAGTCCCAAGGGACAGACGTCCTCCTACGAGCAGTACTTC
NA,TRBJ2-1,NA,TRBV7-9,CASSLGSSYNEQFF,TGTGCCAGCAGCTTAGGCTCCTCCTACAATGAGCAGTTCTTC
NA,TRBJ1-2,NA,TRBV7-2,CASSFFWGQDYGYTF,TGTGCCAGCAGCTTTTTTTGGGGGCAGGACTATGGCTACACCTTC
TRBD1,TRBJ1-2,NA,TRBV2,CASSGGQGYGYTF,TGTGCCAGCAGTGGTGGACAGGGCTATGGCTACACCTTC
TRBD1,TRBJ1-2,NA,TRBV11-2,CAWRGAGGRDNYGYTF,TGTGCCTGGAGAGGGGCAGGGGGCCGTGATAACTATGGCTACACCTTC
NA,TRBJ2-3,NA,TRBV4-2,CASSLRGRSTDTQYF,TGTGCCAGCAGCCTGAGAGGACGATCCACAGATACGCAGTATTTT
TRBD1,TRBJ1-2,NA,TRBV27,CASSGQGGGYTF,TGTGCCAGCAGCGGACAGGGGGGAGGCTACACCTTC
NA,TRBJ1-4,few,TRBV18,CASSPRDQQLFF,TGTGCCAGCTCACCAAGGGACCAGCAACTGTTTTTT
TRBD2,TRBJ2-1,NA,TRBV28,CASRLPSGSYNEQFF,TGTGCCAGCAGACTTCCTAGCGGGAGTTACAATGAGCAGTTCTTC
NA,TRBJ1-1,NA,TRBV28,CASSSPGFGAFF,TGTGCCAGCAGTTCCCCGGGGTTTGGGGCTTTCTTT
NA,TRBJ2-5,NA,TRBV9,CASSVDGGKTQYF,TGTGCCAGCAGCGTAGATGGGGGAAAGACCCAGTACTTC
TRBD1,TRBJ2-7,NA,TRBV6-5,CASSYSNRGPYEQYF,TGTGCCAGCAGTTACTCGAACAGGGGGCCGTACGAGCAGTACTTC
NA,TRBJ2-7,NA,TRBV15,CATSPSAPDEQYF,TGTGCCACCAGCCCGTCCGCCCCGGACGAGCAGTACTTC
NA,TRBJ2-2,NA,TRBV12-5,CASGLRQGDITGELFF,TGTGCTAGTGGTTTGAGGCAGGGCGATATAACCGGGGAGCTGTTTTTT
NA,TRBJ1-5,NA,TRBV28,CASTPETGYANQPQHF,TGTGCCAGCACGCCGGAAACCGGGTACGCCAATCAGCCCCAGCATTTT
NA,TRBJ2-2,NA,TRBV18,CASSPGGTGELFF,TGTGCCAGCTCACCGGGTGGAACCGGGGAGCTGTTTTTT
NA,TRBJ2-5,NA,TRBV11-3,CASSHDRHGGQETQYF,TGTGCCAGCAGCCATGACCGGCATGGGGGACAAGAGACCCAGTACTTC
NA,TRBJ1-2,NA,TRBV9,CASSPDVKALNYGYTF,TGTGCCAGCAGCCCCGACGTAAAGGCCCTGAACTATGGCTACACCTTC
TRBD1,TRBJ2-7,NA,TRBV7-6,CASSFGTGSYEQYF,TGTGCCAGCAGCTTTGGGACAGGGAGCTACGAGCAGTACTTC
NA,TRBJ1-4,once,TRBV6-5,CASSYRGSNEKLFF,TGTGCCAGCAGTTACCGGGGATCTAATGAAAAACTGTTTTTT
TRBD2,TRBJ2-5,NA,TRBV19,CASSIGVGRNPQETQYF,TGTGCCAGTAGTATCGGAGTCGGGAGGAACCCCCAAGAGACCCAGTACTTC
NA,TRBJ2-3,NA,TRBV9,CATGRTGMGDTQYF,TGTGCCACTGGACGGACTGGGATGGGAGATACGCAGTATTTT
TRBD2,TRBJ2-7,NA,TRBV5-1,CASSRGGGSEYEQYF,TGCGCCAGCAGCCGCGGGGGAGGGTCCGAGTACGAGCAGTACTTC
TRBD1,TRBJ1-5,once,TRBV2,CASSVDRGDSNQPQHF,TGTGCCAGCAGTGTTGACAGGGGAGATAGCAATCAGCCCCAGCATTTT
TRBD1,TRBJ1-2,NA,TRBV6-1,CASSARDRGDYGYTF,TGTGCCAGCAGTGCTCGGGACAGGGGCGACTATGGCTACACCTTC
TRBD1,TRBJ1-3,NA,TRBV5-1,CASRSSTGRGDRAGNTIYF,TGCGCCAGCAGGTCCAGTACAGGTCGGGGGGACAGGGCTGGAAACACCATATATTTT
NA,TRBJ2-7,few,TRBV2,CASSGQGLDEQYF,TGTGCCAGCAGTGGCCAGGGACTCGACGAGCAGTACTTC
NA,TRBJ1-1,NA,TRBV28,CASSSSQGMNTEAFF,TGTGCCAGCAGTTCCTCACAGGGAATGAACACTGAAGCTTTCTTT
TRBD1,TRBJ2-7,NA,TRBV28,CAIDPRTGRFNEQYF,TGTGCCATAGACCCAAGGACAGGGAGATTCAACGAGCAGTACTTC
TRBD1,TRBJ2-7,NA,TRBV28,CASSTDRADEQYF,TGTGCCAGCAGTACCGACAGGGCAGACGAGCAGTACTTC
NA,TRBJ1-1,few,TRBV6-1,CASSEALAVNTEAFF,TGTGCCAGCAGTGAAGCTCTCGCGGTGAACACTGAAGCTTTCTTT
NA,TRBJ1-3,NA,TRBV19,CASRPGTSGNTIYF,TGTGCCAGTAGGCCCGGGACCTCTGGAAACACCATATATTTT
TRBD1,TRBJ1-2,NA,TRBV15,CATSRVQTGTYGYTF,TGTGCCACCAGCAGAGTTCAGACAGGGACCTATGGCTACACCTTC
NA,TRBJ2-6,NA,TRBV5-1,CASSLVGRSGANVLTF,TGCGCCAGCAGCTTGGTAGGGCGCTCTGGGGCCAACGTCCTGACTTTC
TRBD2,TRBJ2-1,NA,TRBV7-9,CASGASGRGDEQFF,TGTGCCAGTGGGGCTAGCGGGAGAGGGGATGAGCAGTTCTTC
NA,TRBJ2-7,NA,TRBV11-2,CASSLGLTTYEQYF,TGTGCCAGCAGCTTGGGTCTGACCACCTACGAGCAGTACTTC
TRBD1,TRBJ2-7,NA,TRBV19,CASSKPTGGSLGEQYF,TGTGCCAGTAGTAAACCGACAGGGGGCTCTTTGGGAGAGCAGTACTTC
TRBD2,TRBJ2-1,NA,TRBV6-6,CASSYSGLGGDEQFF,TGTGCCAGCAGTTACAGCGGGTTGGGGGGGGATGAGCAGTTCTTC
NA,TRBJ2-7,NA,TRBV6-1,CASSGVVDGEQYF,TGTGCCAGCAGCGGGGTTGTCGACGGCGAGCAGTACTTC